This TCR beta chain stems from a study of blood T cell repertoires in COVID-19. Overall study context: Acute-phase and convalescent COVID-19 samples originated in the United States, Italy and Spain. T cells, B-cell-depleted T cells, or PBMCs provided the cDNA or gDNA that served as material.

The CDR3 totals 17 residues. Germline values: CDR1 LGHDT, CDR2 YNNKEL (reference sequence). Germline trimming cut 0 bases from V and 7 bases from J; bases unmatched to any gene: 8. As processed by the authors: Scientists estimated how many nucleated cells there were by amplifying reference gene primers. TCRdb's copy holds only in-frame clones and misses some; the assay was immunoSEQ multiplex PCR. From that table come the V and J calls and clone size; the DNA was used to work out D and trimming. The table includes more than 200,000 clones, 80% to 90% detected once. The sample was peripheral blood. V is TRBV3-1 (or the pseudogene TRBV3-2) and J is TRBJ2-5, with TRBD2 matching over 13 bases. The receptor comes from a man aged 35 to 55 with acute or convalescent COVID-19. The CDR3 sequence is CASSQEAGLAGEGTQYF. CDR3 DNA: TGTGCCAGCAGCCAAGAGGCAGGACTAGCGGGAGAAGGGACCCAGTACTTC.